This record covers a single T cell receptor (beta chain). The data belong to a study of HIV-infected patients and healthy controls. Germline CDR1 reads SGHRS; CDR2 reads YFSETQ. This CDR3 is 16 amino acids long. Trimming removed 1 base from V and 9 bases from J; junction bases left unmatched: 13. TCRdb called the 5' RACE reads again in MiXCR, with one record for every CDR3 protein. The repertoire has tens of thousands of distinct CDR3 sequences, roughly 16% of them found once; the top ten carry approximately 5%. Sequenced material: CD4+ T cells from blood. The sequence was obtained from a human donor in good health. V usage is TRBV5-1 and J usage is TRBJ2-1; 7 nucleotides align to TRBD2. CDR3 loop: CASSLTSGMGVSEQFF. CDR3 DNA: TGCGCCAGCAGCTTGACGAGCGGGATGGGTGTAAGTGAGCAGTTCTTC.